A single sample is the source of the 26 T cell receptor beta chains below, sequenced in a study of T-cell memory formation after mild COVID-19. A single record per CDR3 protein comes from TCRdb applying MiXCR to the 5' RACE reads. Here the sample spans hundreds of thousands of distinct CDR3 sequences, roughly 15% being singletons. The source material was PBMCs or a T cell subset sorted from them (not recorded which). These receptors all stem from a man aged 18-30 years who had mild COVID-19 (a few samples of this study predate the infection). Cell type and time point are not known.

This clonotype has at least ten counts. CDR3 sequence (DNA): TGTGCCAGCAGCTCATGGACAGAGAATAGCAATCAGCCCCAGCATTTT. Its protein is CASSSWTENSNQPQHF. The V call is TRBV7-8, the J call TRBJ1-5; possible D gene TRBD1, 6 bases. Trimming removed 4 bases at V and 0 bases at J, with 13 bases between. Germline loops: CDR1 SGHVS, CDR2 FQNEAQ. The CDR3 has 16 amino acids.

CDR3 region: CASSLYSSSYEQYV. The CDR3 DNA sequence: TGTGCCAGCAGTTTATACTCAAGCTCCTACGAGCAGTACGTC. The chain combines TRBV27 with TRBJ2-7; D not resolved. Germline V gene sequence: CDR1 MNHEY, CDR2 SMNVEV (reference sequence). The CDR3 runs to 14 residues. V lost 1 base and J 0 bases, leaving 7 bases between the germline ends.

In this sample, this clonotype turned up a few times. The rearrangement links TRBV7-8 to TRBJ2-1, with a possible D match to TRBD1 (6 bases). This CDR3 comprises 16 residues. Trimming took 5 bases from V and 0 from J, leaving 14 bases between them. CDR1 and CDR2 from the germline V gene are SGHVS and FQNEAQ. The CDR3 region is CASSHILQGSYNEQFF. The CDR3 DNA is TGTGCCAGCAGCCATATCTTACAGGGCTCCTACAATGAGCAGTTCTTC.

The CDR3 nucleotides are TGCGCCAGCAGCCACCTCGATAAAAAACTGTTTTTT. This translates into CASSHLDKKLFF. The rearrangement uses TRBV4-1 and TRBJ1-4; the D is unclear. Trimming took off 3 bases at V and 9 bases at J, with 8 bases between the two ends. The CDR3 spans 12 residues. Germline V lookup: CDR1 MGHRA, CDR2 YSYEKL.

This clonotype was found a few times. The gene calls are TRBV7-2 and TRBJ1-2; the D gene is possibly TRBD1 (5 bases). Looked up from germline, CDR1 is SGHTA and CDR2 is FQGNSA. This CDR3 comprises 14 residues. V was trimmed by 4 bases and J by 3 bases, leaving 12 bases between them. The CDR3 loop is CASSSPGGHYGYTF. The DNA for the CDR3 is TGTGCCAGCAGCTCCCCGGGGGGTCACTATGGCTACACCTTC.

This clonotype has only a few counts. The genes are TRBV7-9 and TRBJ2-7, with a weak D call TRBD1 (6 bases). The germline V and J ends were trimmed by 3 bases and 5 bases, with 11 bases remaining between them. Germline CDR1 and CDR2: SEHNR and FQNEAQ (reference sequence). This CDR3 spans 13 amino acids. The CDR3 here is CASSFQGFHEQYV. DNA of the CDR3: TGTGCCAGCAGCTTTCAGGGGTTCCACGAGCAGTACGTC.

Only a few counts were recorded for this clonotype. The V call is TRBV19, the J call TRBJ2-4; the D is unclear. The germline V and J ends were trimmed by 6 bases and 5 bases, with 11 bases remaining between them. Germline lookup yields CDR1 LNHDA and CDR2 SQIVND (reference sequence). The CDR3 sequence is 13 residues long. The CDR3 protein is CASSDIPENIQYF. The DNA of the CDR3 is TGTGCCAGTAGCGACATTCCCGAAAACATTCAGTACTTC. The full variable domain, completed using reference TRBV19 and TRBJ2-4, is DGGITQSPKYLFRKEGQNVTLSCEQNLNHDAMYWYRQDPGQGLRLIYYSQIVNDFQKGDIAEGYSVSREKKESFPLTVTSAQKNPTAFYLCASSDIPENIQYFGAGTRLSVL.

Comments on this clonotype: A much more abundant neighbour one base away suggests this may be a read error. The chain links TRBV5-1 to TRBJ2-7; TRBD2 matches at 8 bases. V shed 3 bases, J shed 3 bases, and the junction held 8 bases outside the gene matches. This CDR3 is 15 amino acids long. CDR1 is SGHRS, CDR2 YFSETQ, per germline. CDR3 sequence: CASSSRTGTSYEQYF. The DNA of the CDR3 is TGCGCCAGCAGCTCGCGTACCGGGACTAGCTACGAGCAGTACTTC. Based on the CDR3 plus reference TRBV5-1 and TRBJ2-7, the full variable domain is KAGVTQTPRYLIKTRGQQVTLSCSPISGHRSVSWYQQTPGQGLQFLFEYFSETQRNKGNFPGRFSGRQFSNSRSEMNVSTLELGDSALYLCASSSRTGTSYEQYFGPGTRLTVT.

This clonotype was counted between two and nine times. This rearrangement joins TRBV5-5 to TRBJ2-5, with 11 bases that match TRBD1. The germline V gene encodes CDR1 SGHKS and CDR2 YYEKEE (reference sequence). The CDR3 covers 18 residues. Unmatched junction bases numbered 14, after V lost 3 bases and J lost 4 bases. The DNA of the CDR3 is TGTGCCAGCAGCTGGCAGATAACCGGGACAGGGGGAGGAGAGACCCAGTACTTC. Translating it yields CASSWQITGTGGGETQYF.

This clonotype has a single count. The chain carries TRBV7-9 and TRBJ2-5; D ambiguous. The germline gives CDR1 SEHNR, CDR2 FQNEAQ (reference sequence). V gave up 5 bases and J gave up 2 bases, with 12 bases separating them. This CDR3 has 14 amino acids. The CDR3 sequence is CASSTPRNQETQYF. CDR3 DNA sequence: TGTGCCAGCAGCACCCCACGGAATCAAGAGACCCAGTACTTC.

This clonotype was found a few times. This CDR3 reads CASSQGKLSRAGDSYNEQFF. CDR3 bases: TGTGCCAGCAGCCAAGGGAAGCTATCGCGTGCGGGGGACTCCTACAATGAGCAGTTCTTC. The genes are TRBV3-1 and TRBJ2-1, with 7 positions matching TRBD2. With 1 base clipped from V and 0 bases from J, the junction kept 15 bases outside the gene matches. This CDR3 has 20 amino acids. Germline values: CDR1 LGHDT, CDR2 YNNKEL (reference sequence).

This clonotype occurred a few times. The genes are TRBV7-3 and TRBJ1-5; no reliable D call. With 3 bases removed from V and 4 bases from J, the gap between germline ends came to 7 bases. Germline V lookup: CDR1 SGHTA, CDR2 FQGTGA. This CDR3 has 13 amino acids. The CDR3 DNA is TGTGCCAGCAGCTTTAACTTTAATCAGCCCCAGCATTTT. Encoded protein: CASSFNFNQPQHF.

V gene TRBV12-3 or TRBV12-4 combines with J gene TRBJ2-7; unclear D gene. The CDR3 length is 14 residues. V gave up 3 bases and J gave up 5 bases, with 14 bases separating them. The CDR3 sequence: CASSFRGSRDEQYF. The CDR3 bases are TGTGCCAGCAGTTTTAGAGGCTCTAGGGACGAGCAGTACTTC.

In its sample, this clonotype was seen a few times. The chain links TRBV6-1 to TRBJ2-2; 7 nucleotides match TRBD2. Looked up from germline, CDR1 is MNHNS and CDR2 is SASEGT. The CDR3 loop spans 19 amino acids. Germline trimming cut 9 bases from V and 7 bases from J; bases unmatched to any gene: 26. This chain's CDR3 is CAREPRGEASGVIGGELFF. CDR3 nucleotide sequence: TGTGCCAGGGAACCCCGAGGGGAAGCAAGCGGGGTGATCGGCGGGGAGCTGTTTTTT.

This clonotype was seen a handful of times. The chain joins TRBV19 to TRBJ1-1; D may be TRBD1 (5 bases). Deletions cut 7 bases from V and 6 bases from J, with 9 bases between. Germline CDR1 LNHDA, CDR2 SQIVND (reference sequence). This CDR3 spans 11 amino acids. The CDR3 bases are TGTGCCAGTATCCGGGGGTCTGAAGCTTTCTTT. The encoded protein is CASIRGSEAFF.

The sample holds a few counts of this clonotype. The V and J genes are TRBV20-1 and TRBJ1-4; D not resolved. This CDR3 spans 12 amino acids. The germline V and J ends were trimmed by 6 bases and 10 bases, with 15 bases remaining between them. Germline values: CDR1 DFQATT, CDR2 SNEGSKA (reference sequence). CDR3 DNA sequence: TGCAGTGCATGGCAGACTGGTGGAAAACTGTTTTTT. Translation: CSAWQTGGKLFF.

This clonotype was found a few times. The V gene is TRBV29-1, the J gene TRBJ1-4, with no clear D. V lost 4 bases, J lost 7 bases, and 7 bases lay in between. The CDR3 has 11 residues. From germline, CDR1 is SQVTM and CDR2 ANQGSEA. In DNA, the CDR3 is TGCAGCGTTGTTAAGGGTGAAAAACTGTTTTTT. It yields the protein CSVVKGEKLFF.

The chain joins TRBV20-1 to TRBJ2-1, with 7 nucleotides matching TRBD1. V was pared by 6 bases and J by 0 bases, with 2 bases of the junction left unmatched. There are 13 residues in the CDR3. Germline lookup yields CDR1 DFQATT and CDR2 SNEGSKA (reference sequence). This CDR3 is CSATGVSYNEQFF. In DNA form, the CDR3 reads TGCAGTGCAACAGGGGTCTCCTACAATGAGCAGTTCTTC.

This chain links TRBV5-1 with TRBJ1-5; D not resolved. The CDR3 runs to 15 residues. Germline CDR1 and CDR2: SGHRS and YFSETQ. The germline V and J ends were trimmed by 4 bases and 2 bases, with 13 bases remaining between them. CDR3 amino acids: CASSTMPGGNQPQHF. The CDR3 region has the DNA TGCGCCAGCAGCACGATGCCCGGCGGCAATCAGCCCCAGCATTTT.

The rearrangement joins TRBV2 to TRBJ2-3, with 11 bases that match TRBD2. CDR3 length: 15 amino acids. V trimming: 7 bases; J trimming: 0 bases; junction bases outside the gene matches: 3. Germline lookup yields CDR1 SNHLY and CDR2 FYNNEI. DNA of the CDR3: TGTGCCAGCAACAGACTAGCGGGGAGCACAGATACGCAGTATTTT. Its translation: CASNRLAGSTDTQYF.

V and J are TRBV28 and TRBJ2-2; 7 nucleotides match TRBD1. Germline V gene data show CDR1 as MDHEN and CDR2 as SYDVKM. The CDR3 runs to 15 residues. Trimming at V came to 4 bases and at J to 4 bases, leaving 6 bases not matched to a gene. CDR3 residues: CASSSTGLGTGELFF. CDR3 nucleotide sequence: TGTGCCAGCAGTTCGACAGGGCTCGGCACCGGGGAGCTGTTTTTT.

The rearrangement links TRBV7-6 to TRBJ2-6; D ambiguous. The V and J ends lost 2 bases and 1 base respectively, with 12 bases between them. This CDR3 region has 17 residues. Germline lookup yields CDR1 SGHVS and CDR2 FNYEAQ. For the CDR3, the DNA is TGTGCCAGCAGCTTATCCCTTGGAGTTTCTGGGGCCAACGTCCTGACTTTC. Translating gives CASSLSLGVSGANVLTF.

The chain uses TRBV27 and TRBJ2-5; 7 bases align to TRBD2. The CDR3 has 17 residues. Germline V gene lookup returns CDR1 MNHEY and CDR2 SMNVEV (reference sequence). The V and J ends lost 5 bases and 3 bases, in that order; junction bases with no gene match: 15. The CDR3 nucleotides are TGTGCCAGCAGTCGACCACCGGGAGGCCTGGGCAAAGAGACCCAGTACTTC. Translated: CASSRPPGGLGKETQYF.

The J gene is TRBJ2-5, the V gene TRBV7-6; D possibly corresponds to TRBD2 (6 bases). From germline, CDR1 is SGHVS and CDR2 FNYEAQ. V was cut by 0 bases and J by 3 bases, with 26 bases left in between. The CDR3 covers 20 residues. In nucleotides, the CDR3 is TGTGCCAGCAGCTTAGCGCAGGCAGGGTTATATCCTAGCGAGAAAGAGACCCAGTACTTC. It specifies CASSLAQAGLYPSEKETQYF.

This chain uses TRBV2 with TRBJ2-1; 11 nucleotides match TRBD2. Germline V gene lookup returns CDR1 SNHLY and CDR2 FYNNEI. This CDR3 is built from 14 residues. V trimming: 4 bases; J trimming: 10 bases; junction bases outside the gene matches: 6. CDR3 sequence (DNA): TGTGCCAGCAGTGGTAGCGGGGGGGCCTGGGAGCAGTTCTTC. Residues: CASSGSGGAWEQFF. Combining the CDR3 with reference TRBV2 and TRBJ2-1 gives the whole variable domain EPEVTQTPSHQVTQMGQEVILRCVPISNHLYFYWYRQILGQKVEFLVSFYNNEISEKSEIFDDQFSVERPDGSNFTLKIRSTKLEDSAMYFCASSGSGGAWEQFFGPGTRLTVL.

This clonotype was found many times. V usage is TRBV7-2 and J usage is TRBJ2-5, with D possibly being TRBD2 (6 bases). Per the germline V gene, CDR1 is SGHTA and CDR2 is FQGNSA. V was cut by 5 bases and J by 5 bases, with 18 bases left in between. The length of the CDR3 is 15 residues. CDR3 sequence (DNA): TGTGCCAGCAGCGGAGGGTCCAGCGGCCCCGAGACCCAGTACTTC. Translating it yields CASSGGSSGPETQYF.